This entry lists 20 T cell receptor beta chains sequenced from one sample in a study of T-cell memory formation after mild COVID-19. Via MiXCR, TCRdb re-called the 5' RACE reads, giving one row per CDR3 protein. The sample shows under 200,000 distinct CDR3 sequences, roughly 13% of them seen only once. Material for sequencing was PBMCs or a T cell subset sorted from them (not recorded which). The receptors come from a man aged 18 to 29 who had mild COVID-19 (a few samples of this study predate the infection). Cell type and time point are not known.

This clonotype was observed a few times. The rearrangement joins TRBV5-1 to TRBJ2-7, with TRBD2 matching 11 bases. The CDR3 is made up of 17 amino acids. With 4 bases clipped from V and 0 bases from J, the junction kept 9 bases outside the gene matches. From germline, CDR1 is SGHRS and CDR2 YFSETQ. CDR3 DNA: TGCGCCAGCAGCCCGACTAGCGGGGCCCTCCTCTCCTACGAGCAGTACTTC. Encoded protein: CASSPTSGALLSYEQYF. Using reference TRBV5-1 and TRBJ2-7 for the parts outside the CDR3, the full variable domain is KAGVTQTPRYLIKTRGQQVTLSCSPISGHRSVSWYQQTPGQGLQFLFEYFSETQRNKGNFPGRFSGRQFSNSRSEMNVSTLELGDSALYLCASSPTSGALLSYEQYFGPGTRLTVT.

At least ten counts were recorded for this clonotype. The CDR3 nucleotides are TGTGCCAGCAGGCGGCACAATGAGCAGTTCTTC. Its protein product is CASRRHNEQFF. The chain employs TRBV6-2 or TRBV6-3 and TRBJ2-1; D gene ambiguous. V shed 6 bases and J shed 5 bases, with 5 bases lying between them. Germline V lookup: CDR1 MNHEY, CDR2 SVGEGT. The CDR3 consists of 11 residues.

The chain is built from TRBV24-1 and TRBJ2-3, with a tentative D call TRBD2 (5 bases). Trimming removed 1 base at V and 0 bases at J, with 7 bases between. Germline assignment: CDR1 KGHDR and CDR2 SFDVKD. This CDR3 contains 15 residues. CDR3 amino acids: CATSDLAASTDTQYF. The DNA for the CDR3 is TGTGCCACCAGTGATTTAGCGGCTAGCACAGATACGCAGTATTTT.

V is TRBV7-9 and J is TRBJ2-5; D is unclear. Trimming took off 3 bases at V and 4 bases at J, with 6 bases between the two ends. The CDR3 covers 12 residues. Looked up from germline, CDR1 is SEHNR and CDR2 is FQNEAQ (reference sequence). CDR3 sequence: CASSFSRETQYF. CDR3 coding DNA: TGTGCCAGCAGCTTTTCTCGAGAGACCCAGTACTTC. The full variable domain, rest sourced from reference TRBV7-9 and TRBJ2-5, is DTGVSQNPRHKITKRGQNVTFRCDPISEHNRLYWYRQTLGQGPEFLTYFQNEAQLEKSRLLSDRFSAERPKGSFSTLEIQRTEQGDSAMYLCASSFSRETQYFGPGTRLLVL.

The V gene is TRBV5-1, the J gene TRBJ1-3, with D unresolved. Trimming pared 1 base from V and 2 bases from J, leaving 13 bases between. This CDR3 is 16 amino acids long. Germline assignment: CDR1 SGHRS and CDR2 YFSETQ. The DNA of the CDR3 is TGCGCCAGCAGCTTGTACGGAGGTCCGACTGGAAACACCATATATTTT. Amino acids: CASSLYGGPTGNTIYF.

This clonotype was observed a few times. V and J are TRBV5-5 and TRBJ1-2; TRBD1 might be the D (5 bases). The V end lost 4 bases, the J end lost 3 bases, and 10 bases lay between the germline ends. CDR3 size: 13 residues. Germline CDR1 is SGHKS and CDR2 is YYEKEE (reference sequence). The CDR3 loop reads CASSLQTDYGYTF. CDR3 DNA: TGTGCCAGCAGCCTCCAGACAGACTATGGCTACACCTTC. Drawing the rest from reference TRBV5-5 and TRBJ1-2, the complete variable domain is DAGVTQSPTHLIKTRGQQVTLRCSPISGHKSVSWYQQVLGQGPQFIFQYYEKEERGRGNFPDRFSARQFPNYSSELNVNALLLGDSALYLCASSLQTDYGYTFGSGTRLTVV.

The genes are TRBV19 and TRBJ1-1; 7 bases line up with TRBD1. The CDR3 is 13 amino acids. The J segment lost 4 bases and the V segment lost 6 bases, leaving 5 bases of the junction unmatched. CDR1 is LNHDA and CDR2 is SQIVND in the germline V gene (reference sequence). The CDR3 DNA reads as TGTGCCAGTAGCACAGGGGCCCCCACTGAAGCTTTCTTT. It is translated as CASSTGAPTEAFF.

The rearrangement joins TRBV20-1 to TRBJ2-5; D is perhaps TRBD1 (5 bases). Germline V gene data show CDR1 as DFQATT and CDR2 as SNEGSKA (reference sequence). The CDR3 totals 11 residues. V lost 6 bases and J lost 7, with 12 bases in between. CDR3 in amino acids: CSAPAGRTQYF. The DNA for the CDR3 is TGCAGTGCCCCAGCAGGGCGGACCCAGTACTTC.

J is TRBJ1-1 and V is TRBV5-1, with D tentatively TRBD1 (5 bases). V lost 2 bases to trimming and J lost 1 base, with 6 bases between them. Per the germline V gene, CDR1 is SGHRS and CDR2 is YFSETQ. The length of the CDR3 is 13 residues. CDR3 DNA: TGCGCCAGCAGCTTAGGGGAGAACACTGAAGCTTTCTTT. Protein: CASSLGENTEAFF.

This clonotype was picked up many times. This chain uses TRBV7-2 with TRBJ2-5; TRBD1 is a possible D gene (6 bases). The germline V and J ends were trimmed by 3 bases and 1 base, with 15 bases remaining between them. From germline, CDR1 is SGHTA and CDR2 FQGNSA. CDR3 length: 16 amino acids. This CDR3 reads CASSFRQGLTQETQYF. CDR3 in DNA: TGTGCCAGCAGCTTCAGGCAGGGGCTCACCCAAGAGACCCAGTACTTC.

The chain has TRBV20-1 and TRBJ2-5, with 9 bases identical to TRBD1. The ends lost 5 bases at V and 2 bases at J; junction bases unmatched: 3. The CDR3 has 13 residues. Germline values: CDR1 DFQATT, CDR2 SNEGSKA (reference sequence). Written as DNA, the CDR3 is TGCAGTGCTGCGGGACAGGGACAAGAGACCCAGTACTTC. This sequence encodes CSAAGQGQETQYF.

The chain is built from TRBV20-1 and TRBJ1-2, with 7 bases lining up with TRBD1. The CDR3 contains 14 residues. With 0 bases clipped from V and 4 bases from J, the junction kept 5 bases outside the gene matches. The germline V gene has CDR1 DFQATT and CDR2 SNEGSKA (reference sequence). The CDR3 coding sequence is TGCAGTGCTAGAGATGGAGGGGGCGTCTATGGCTACACCTTC. This sequence encodes CSARDGGGVYGYTF.

The chain recombines TRBV20-1 with TRBJ2-1, with TRBD2 matching 15 bases. CDR3 length: 14 residues. Trimming at V came to 5 bases and at J to 9 bases, leaving 5 bases not matched to a gene. Germline CDR1 reads DFQATT; CDR2 reads SNEGSKA (reference sequence). DNA for the CDR3: TGCAGTGCTCGGACTAGCGGGGGGGCCAGTGAGCAGTTCTTC. Protein product: CSARTSGGASEQFF.

This clonotype occurred a few times. This chain links TRBV4-1 with TRBJ1-2; the D gene is possibly TRBD1 (6 bases). Trimming cost V 3 bases and J 0 bases, with 14 bases left between them. Germline V gene lookup returns CDR1 MGHRA and CDR2 YSYEKL. The CDR3 totals 16 residues. CDR3 residues: CASSHYLDSANYGYTF. CDR3 bases: TGCGCCAGCAGCCACTACCTGGACAGTGCTAACTATGGCTACACCTTC.

This clonotype was seen a few times. V is TRBV6-2 or TRBV6-3 and J is TRBJ2-3, with D possibly being TRBD1 (5 bases). The CDR3 is made up of 16 amino acids. Trimming took off 4 bases at V and 1 base at J, with 15 bases between the two ends. Germline CDR1 is MNHEY and CDR2 is SVGEGT. The CDR3 spells CASSSPTGAGTDTQYF. The CDR3, as DNA: TGTGCCAGCAGTTCTCCTACAGGAGCCGGCACAGATACGCAGTATTTT.

This clonotype was counted a few times. The J gene is TRBJ1-1, the V gene TRBV6-2 or TRBV6-3, with TRBD1 matching over 8 bases. J gave up 0 bases and V 0 bases, and 0 bases lay outside the gene matches. CDR3 length: 15 residues. The germline V gene encodes CDR1 MNHEY and CDR2 SVGEGT. The DNA for the CDR3 is TGTGCCAGCAGTTACTCGACAGGGGTGAACACTGAAGCTTTCTTT. It yields the protein CASSYSTGVNTEAFF.

This clonotype was counted ten times or more. This chain uses TRBV6-1 with TRBJ1-1; unclear D gene. The CDR3 runs 13 residues. Trimming left V 8 bases short and J 0 bases short, with 10 bases between. Germline V gene lookup returns CDR1 MNHNS and CDR2 SASEGT. The CDR3 sequence is CASARGMNTEAFF. The CDR3 bases are TGTGCCAGCGCCCGGGGAATGAACACTGAAGCTTTCTTT.

The chain has TRBV5-1 and TRBJ1-2, with 8 bases lining up with TRBD1. J gave up 6 bases and V 3 bases, and 7 bases lay outside the gene matches. There are 14 residues in the CDR3. Germline CDR1 reads SGHRS; CDR2 reads YFSETQ. DNA of the CDR3: TGCGCCAGCAGCTGGACGGACAGGGAACATGGCTACACCTTC. Its translation: CASSWTDREHGYTF.

The chain employs TRBV6-2 or TRBV6-3 and TRBJ2-5; weak D call: TRBD1 (6 bases). CDR3 size: 16 residues. The ends were cut back, 3 bases at V and 3 bases at J, with 17 bases in the middle. Germline CDR1 and CDR2: MNHEY and SVGEGT. The CDR3 nucleotides are TGTGCCAGCAGTTATTTCCGGGACACAGGAAAAGAGACCCAGTACTTC. It translates to CASSYFRDTGKETQYF.

The genes are TRBV7-9 and TRBJ1-1; D call uncertain. V lost 5 bases and J lost 6, with 13 bases in between. Germline V gene sequence: CDR1 SEHNR, CDR2 FQNEAQ (reference sequence). This CDR3 has 13 residues. The CDR3 region is CASSPGGSAEAFF. In DNA form, the CDR3 reads TGTGCCAGCAGCCCCGGAGGGAGCGCTGAAGCTTTCTTT.